This T cell receptor beta chain was observed in a study of blood T cell repertoires in COVID-19. Clones were read by immunoSEQ multiplex PCR, and TCRdb kept only the in-frame ones, dropping some. This sample yields about 52,000 clones, of which about nine tenths are seen a single time; around 15% belongs to the top ten. The sample comprised peripheral blood. The TCR sequence derives from a man between 70 and 80 years old with acute or convalescent COVID-19.

In DNA form, the CDR3 reads TGTGCCAGCAGTTCGAGTCTAGCGGGAGTAGGGGAGACCCAGTACTTC. Its protein is CASSSSLAGVGETQYF. The rearrangement uses TRBV6-2 or TRBV6-3 and TRBJ2-5; the match to TRBD2 covers 10 bases. CDR1 MNHEY and CDR2 SVGEGT come from the germline V gene. The ends lost 4 bases at V and 5 bases at J; junction bases unmatched: 10. The CDR3 loop spans 16 amino acids.